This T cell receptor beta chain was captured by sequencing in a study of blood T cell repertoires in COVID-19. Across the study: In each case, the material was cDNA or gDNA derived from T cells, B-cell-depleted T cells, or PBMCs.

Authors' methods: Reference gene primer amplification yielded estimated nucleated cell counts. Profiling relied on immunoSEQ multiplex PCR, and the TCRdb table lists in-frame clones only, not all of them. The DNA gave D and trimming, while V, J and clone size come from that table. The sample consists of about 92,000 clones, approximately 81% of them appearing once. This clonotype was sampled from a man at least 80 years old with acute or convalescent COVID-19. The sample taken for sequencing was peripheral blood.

In DNA form, the CDR3 reads TGTGCCAGCAGTTTAGGACAGGACCACTGGGGCAATCAGCCCCAGCATTTT. Encoded protein: CASSLGQDHWGNQPQHF. The J gene is TRBJ1-5, the V gene TRBV28; 7 bases fit TRBD1. Germline V CDR1 and CDR2: MDHEN, SYDVKM. This CDR3 spans 17 amino acids. J was trimmed by 2 bases and V by 2 bases; bases with no gene match: 9.